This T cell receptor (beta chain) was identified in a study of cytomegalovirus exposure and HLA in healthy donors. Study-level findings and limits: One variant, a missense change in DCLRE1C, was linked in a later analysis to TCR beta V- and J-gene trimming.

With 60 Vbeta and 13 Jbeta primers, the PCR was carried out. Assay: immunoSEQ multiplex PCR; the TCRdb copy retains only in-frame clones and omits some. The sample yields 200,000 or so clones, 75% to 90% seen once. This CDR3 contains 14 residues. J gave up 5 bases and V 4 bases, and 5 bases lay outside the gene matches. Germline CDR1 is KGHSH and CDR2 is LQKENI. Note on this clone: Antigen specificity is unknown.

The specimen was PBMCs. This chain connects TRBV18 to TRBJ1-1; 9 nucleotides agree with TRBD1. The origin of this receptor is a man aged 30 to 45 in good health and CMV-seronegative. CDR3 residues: CASSLGQGWTEAFF. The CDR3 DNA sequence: TGTGCCAGCTCACTGGGACAGGGTTGGACTGAAGCTTTCTTT.